These 9 T cell receptor beta chains came from one sample sequenced in a study of T cell responses to AZD1222 COVID-19 vaccine. Sequencing used immunoSEQ multiplex PCR; TCRdb keeps in-frame clones, though not all of them. This sample carries 80,000 to 90,000 clones, roughly nine tenths of them seen once, and the ten largest clones take around 2.2%. The sample consisted of peripheral blood, taken on day 0 of AZD1222 vaccination. These receptors all stem from an adult in good health.

V and J are TRBV9 and TRBJ1-1, with D perhaps matching TRBD1 (6 bases). CDR1 is SGDLS and CDR2 is YYNGEE in the germline V gene. V was clipped by 4 bases and J by 2 bases, with 15 bases between them. The CDR3 consists of 15 residues. In DNA form, the CDR3 reads TGTGCCAGCAGCCGCCAAGACAGGATTAACACTGAAGCTTTCTTT. This encodes CASSRQDRINTEAFF.

The chain uses TRBV5-5 and TRBJ1-4, with D unresolved. The V end lost 0 bases, the J end lost 0 bases, and 12 bases lay between the germline ends. This CDR3 has 17 amino acids. The germline V gene encodes CDR1 SGHKS and CDR2 YYEKEE (reference sequence). CDR3 nucleotides: TGTGCCAGCAGCTTGGGGTCCTCACGAGCAACTAATGAAAAACTGTTTTTT. Translating gives CASSLGSSRATNEKLFF.

The chain joins TRBV29-1 to TRBJ2-7; TRBD1 matches at 8 bases. After removal of 4 bases from V and 0 bases from J, the junction contained 5 bases not matched to a gene. CDR3 length equals 14 residues. Germline CDR1 reads SQVTM; CDR2 reads ANQGSEA. As DNA, the CDR3 is TGCAGCGTTGGAGACAGGGGCCGCTCCTACGAGCAGTACTTC. This translates into CSVGDRGRSYEQYF.

The chain combines TRBV3-1 (or the pseudogene TRBV3-2) with TRBJ2-7; 15 bases are shared with TRBD2. The CDR3 runs 18 residues. V lost 4 bases and J lost 6; bases outside the gene matches: 13. Germline V lookup: CDR1 LGHDT, CDR2 YNNKEL (reference sequence). CDR3 loop: CASSPLGLAGGFVREQYF. The CDR3 DNA is TGTGCCAGCAGCCCCTTGGGACTAGCGGGAGGTTTTGTCCGCGAGCAGTACTTC.

The rearrangement uses TRBV6-2 or TRBV6-3 and TRBJ1-2; no reliable D call. V was pared by 2 bases and J by 5 bases, with 12 bases between. CDR1 is MNHEY, CDR2 SVGEGT, per germline. CDR3 length equals 14 residues. The CDR3 loop is CASSYDTYGYGYTF. The CDR3 DNA reads as TGTGCCAGCAGTTACGACACCTACGGGTATGGCTACACCTTC.

The J gene is TRBJ1-2, the V gene TRBV5-1; 10 bases are shared with TRBD1. Germline lookup yields CDR1 SGHRS and CDR2 YFSETQ. The ends lost 3 bases at V and 4 bases at J; junction bases unmatched: 9. The CDR3 length is 16 residues. The CDR3 is CASSSRQGALSYGYTF. The CDR3, as DNA: TGCGCCAGCAGCTCGCGACAGGGGGCATTGAGCTATGGCTACACCTTC.

The chain combines TRBV6-2 or TRBV6-3 with TRBJ1-5, with TRBD1 matching 12 bases. The germline gives CDR1 MNHEY, CDR2 SVGEGT. The CDR3 is made up of 17 amino acids. J was trimmed by 3 bases and V by 5 bases; bases with no gene match: 8. The DNA of the CDR3 is TGTGCCAGCAGTCACCGGGACAGGGGGCTCAACAATCAGCCCCAGCATTTT. Its translation: CASSHRDRGLNNQPQHF.

The chain links TRBV7-8 to TRBJ1-1; D may be TRBD1 (5 bases). There are 13 residues in the CDR3. The V end lost 1 base, the J end lost 3 bases, and 6 bases lay between the germline ends. Germline loops: CDR1 SGHVS, CDR2 FQNEAQ. The CDR3 DNA follows: TGTGCCAGCAGCTTAGTCAGGGACACTGAAGCTTTCTTT. It yields the protein CASSLVRDTEAFF.

The chain links TRBV7-2 to TRBJ2-3, with D possibly matching TRBD1 (5 bases). Trimming took off 3 bases at V and 5 bases at J, with 15 bases between the two ends. Germline CDR1 and CDR2: SGHTA and FQGNSA. The CDR3 sequence is 15 residues long. CDR3 amino acids: CASSLGRPLKDTQYF. The CDR3 DNA is TGTGCCAGCAGCTTGGGGCGGCCGCTAAAAGATACGCAGTATTTT.